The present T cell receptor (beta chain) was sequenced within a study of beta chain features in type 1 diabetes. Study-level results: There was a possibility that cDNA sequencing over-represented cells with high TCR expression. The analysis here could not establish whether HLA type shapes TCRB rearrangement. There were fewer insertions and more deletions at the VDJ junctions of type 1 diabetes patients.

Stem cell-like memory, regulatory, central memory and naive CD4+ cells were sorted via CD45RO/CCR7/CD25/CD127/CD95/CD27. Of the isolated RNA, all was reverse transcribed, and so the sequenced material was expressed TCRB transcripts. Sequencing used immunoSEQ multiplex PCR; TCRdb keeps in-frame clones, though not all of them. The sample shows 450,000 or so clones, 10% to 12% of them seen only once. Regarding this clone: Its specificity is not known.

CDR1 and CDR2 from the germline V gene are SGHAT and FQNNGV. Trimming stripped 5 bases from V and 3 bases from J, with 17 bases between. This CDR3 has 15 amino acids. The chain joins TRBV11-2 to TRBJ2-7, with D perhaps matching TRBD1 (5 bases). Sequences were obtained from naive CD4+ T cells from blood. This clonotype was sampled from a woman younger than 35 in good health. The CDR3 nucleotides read TGTGCCAGCAGCCCTTCAGGACATGCCGACTACGAGCAGTACGTC. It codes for CASSPSGHADYEQYV.